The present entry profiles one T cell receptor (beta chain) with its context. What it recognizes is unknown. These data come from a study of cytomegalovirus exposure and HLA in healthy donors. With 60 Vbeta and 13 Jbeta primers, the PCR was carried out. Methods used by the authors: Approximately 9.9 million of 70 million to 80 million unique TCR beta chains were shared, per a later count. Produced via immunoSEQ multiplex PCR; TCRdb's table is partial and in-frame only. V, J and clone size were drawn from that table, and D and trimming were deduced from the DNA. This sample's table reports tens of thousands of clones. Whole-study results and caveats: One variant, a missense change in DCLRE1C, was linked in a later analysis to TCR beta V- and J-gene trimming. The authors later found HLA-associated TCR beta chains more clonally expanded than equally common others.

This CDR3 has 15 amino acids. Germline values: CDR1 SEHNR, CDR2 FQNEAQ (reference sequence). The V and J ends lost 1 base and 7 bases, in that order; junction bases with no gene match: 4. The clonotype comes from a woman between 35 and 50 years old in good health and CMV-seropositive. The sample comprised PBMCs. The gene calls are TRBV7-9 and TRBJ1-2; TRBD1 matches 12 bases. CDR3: CASSLEGTGGLGYTF. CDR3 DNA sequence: TGTGCCAGCAGCTTAGAAGGGACAGGGGGCCTTGGCTACACCTTC.